Each of the 3 T cell receptor beta chains below was sequenced from the same sample in a study of CD8 T cells in ankylosing spondylitis. Points from the study as a whole: Seemingly characteristic of ankylosing spondylitis blood was a TCR beta motif consisting of about 8 highly homologous variants.

MiXCR, run by TCRdb on the 5' RACE reads, gives a single entry per CDR3 protein. The table shows around 390,000 distinct CDR3 sequences, with around 22% occurring only once. No antigen is known for these receptors. The sequenced sample consisted of blood, either unsorted or a sorted T cell fraction (not recorded which). The receptors were gathered from a male donor with ankylosing spondylitis.

The chain links TRBV18 to TRBJ2-5; 12 bases are a match to TRBD1. Unmatched junction bases numbered 0, after V lost 3 bases and J lost 7 bases. The CDR3 consists of 13 residues. The germline V gene encodes CDR1 KGHSH and CDR2 LQKENI. The CDR3 DNA reads TGTGCCAGCTCACCGGGACAGGGGGCGACCCAGTACTTC. Translation gives CASSPGQGATQYF.

This clonotype has a handful of counts. It may be a read error: a sequence one base away is much more abundant. The chain uses TRBV7-2 and TRBJ1-1; 7 bases agree with TRBD1. After removal of 7 bases from V and 6 bases from J, the junction contained 14 bases not matched to a gene. Germline V gene data show CDR1 as SGHTA and CDR2 as FQGNSA. This CDR3 is 15 amino acids long. The CDR3 DNA is TGTGCCAGCAAACCCATGGGAGGGGGCCGGTCTGAAGCTTTCTTT. As protein: CASKPMGGGRSEAFF.

The chain recombines TRBV3-1 with TRBJ2-3, with 7 bases that match TRBD2. V lost 4 bases, J lost 2 bases, and 6 bases stayed unmatched. The CDR3 loop spans 15 amino acids. CDR1 and CDR2 from the germline V gene are LGHDT and YNNKEL (reference sequence). CDR3 bases: TGTGCCAGCAGCCCTAGGCGGGAGACCACAGATACGCAGTATTTT. Protein: CASSPRRETTDTQYF.